The 9 T cell receptor beta chains below come from one sample, sequenced in a study of T-cell reconstitution after alpha-beta-depleted transplantation in children. As it was prepared, the TCRbeta library received unique molecular identifiers. Via MiXCR, TCRdb re-called the PCR reads, giving one row per CDR3 protein. The sample records 95,000 to 150,000 distinct CDR3 sequences, more than 20% being singletons. The source material was PBMCs, mostly from graft donor cells, sampled 180 days after TCRalphabeta/CD19-depleted stem cell transplant. All receptors come from a male patient aged 2-9 years who had a stem cell transplant for chronic granulomatous disease, so the T cells may come from the graft donor.

The V call is TRBV6-1, the J call TRBJ1-5; D possibly corresponds to TRBD1 (5 bases). The CDR3 spans 13 residues. From germline, CDR1 is MNHNS and CDR2 SASEGT. V lost 2 bases to trimming and J lost 6 bases, with 8 bases between them. The CDR3 loop reads CASSEQGSQPQHF. CDR3 nucleotides: TGTGCCAGCAGTGAACAGGGTAGTCAGCCCCAGCATTTT.

This clonotype came up a few times. In nucleotides, the CDR3 is TGCGCCAGCAGCTTCTTGCGGGACAATGAGCAGTTCTTC. It yields the protein CASSFLRDNEQFF. The chain is built from TRBV5-1 and TRBJ2-1; D possibly corresponds to TRBD2 (5 bases). Germline CDR1 reads SGHRS; CDR2 reads YFSETQ. Trimming removed 2 bases at V and 5 bases at J, with 8 bases between. This CDR3 region has 13 residues.

This clonotype has a count of ten or more. This chain joins TRBV7-3 and TRBJ2-7; TRBD2 agrees at 11 bases. This CDR3 is 13 amino acids long. Germline V CDR1 and CDR2: SGHTA, FQGTGA. Trimming removed 5 bases from V and 4 bases from J; junction bases left unmatched: 1. CDR3 sequence (DNA): TGTGCCAGCAGCACTAGCGGGGGTTACGAGCAGTACTTC. Translated: CASSTSGGYEQYF.

The sample holds one count of this clonotype. J is TRBJ2-3 and V is TRBV5-5, with 8 bases identical to TRBD2. Germline assignment: CDR1 SGHKS and CDR2 YYEKEE (reference sequence). CDR3 length: 14 residues. V lost 3 bases to trimming and J lost 5 bases; unmatched junction nucleotides: 5. The CDR3 nucleotides are TGTGCCAGCAGCTGGGCGGGGGGTATAGATACGCAGTATTTT. Protein: CASSWAGGIDTQYF.

The genes are TRBV20-1 and TRBJ2-7; a possible D gene is TRBD2 (5 bases). V lost 0 bases and J lost 6, with 15 bases in between. The length of the CDR3 is 14 residues. The germline V gene encodes CDR1 DFQATT and CDR2 SNEGSKA (reference sequence). The CDR3 loop is CSARENLASAEQYF. The CDR3 nucleotides read TGCAGTGCTAGAGAAAACCTAGCATCGGCCGAGCAGTACTTC.

This clonotype was observed a handful of times. The chain recombines TRBV30 with TRBJ2-3; D not resolved. Germline loops: CDR1 GTSNPN, CDR2 SVGIG (reference sequence). This CDR3 has 14 residues. V was pared by 4 bases and J by 4 bases, with 15 bases between. The CDR3 nucleotides are TGTGCCTGGACCTTAGGCCTAGAAGCAGATACGCAGTATTTT. Translated, it gives CAWTLGLEADTQYF.

This clonotype occurred many times. The V and J genes are TRBV20-1 and TRBJ2-7, with TRBD2 matching 7 bases. Germline V gene data show CDR1 as DFQATT and CDR2 as SNEGSKA (reference sequence). Trimming removed 0 bases from V and 2 bases from J; junction bases left unmatched: 1. This CDR3 has 13 residues. The CDR3 sequence is CSARDGGAYEQYF. The CDR3 coding sequence is TGCAGTGCTAGAGATGGGGGGGCCTACGAGCAGTACTTC.

This clonotype has only a few counts. The genes are TRBV7-3 and TRBJ2-1; weak D call: TRBD1 (5 bases). Germline V gene sequence: CDR1 SGHTA, CDR2 FQGTGA. V lost 0 bases, J lost 0 bases, and 9 bases lay in between. The CDR3 totals 16 residues. This CDR3 reads CASSLTQGSSYNEQFF. The CDR3 bases are TGTGCCAGCAGCTTAACCCAGGGTAGCTCCTACAATGAGCAGTTCTTC.

In this sample, this clonotype turned up many times. The gene calls are TRBV6-1 and TRBJ1-5; 7 nucleotides agree with TRBD1. CDR1 MNHNS and CDR2 SASEGT come from the germline V gene. The CDR3 spans 14 residues. V trimming: 3 bases; J trimming: 6 bases; junction bases outside the gene matches: 5. The CDR3 loop reads CASSDRGLSQPQHF. In DNA, the CDR3 is TGTGCCAGCAGTGACAGGGGGTTGAGTCAGCCCCAGCATTTT.